What follows describes a single TCR beta chain. Its antigen is currently unknown. The data were obtained in a study of OX40 agonist ivuxolimab in advanced cancers. At the level of the study: Dose-escalation patients suffered from hepatocellular carcinoma, melanoma, renal cell or head and neck cancer. Prior anti-PD-1, anti-PD-L1 or anti-CTLA-4 therapy was allowed; roughly 40% had some. Study findings and constraints: CD4+ and CD8+ blood T cells expanded clonally by week 6 at 0.1 to 3.0 mg/kg.

Germline V gene data show CDR1 as MNHEY and CDR2 as SVGAGI. The V end lost 5 bases, the J end lost 8 bases, and 17 bases lay between the germline ends. This CDR3 has 14 amino acids. Produced via immunoSEQ multiplex PCR; TCRdb's table is partial and in-frame only. The table includes fewer than 45,000 clones, 85% detected once. V usage is TRBV6-5 and J usage is TRBJ2-3; the D gene is possibly TRBD1 (6 bases). The clonotype was recovered from an adult with an advanced solid tumor such as melanoma, head and neck, liver or kidney cancer. Sequencing used CD4+ or CD8+ T cells sorted from blood, obtained in a trial of the OX40 agonist ivuxolimab. In DNA, the CDR3 is TGTGCCAGCAGTCCAAACACGGTAGGGGGTACGCAGTATTTT. It translates to CASSPNTVGGTQYF.